This T cell receptor (beta chain) was sequenced for a study of T-cell memory formation after mild COVID-19. At the level of the study: Largely donor-specific TCR clusters were found. General study points: What remained unconfirmed was the SARS-CoV-2 specificity of second-wave clones peaking on day 37. Day 15 to 85 contractors were CD4/CD8 balanced; later expanders leaned CD4+. Memory from before infection featured some responding clones, which suggests cross-reactive memory joined.

Note on this clonotype: Antigen specificity is unknown.

A single record per CDR3 protein comes from TCRdb applying MiXCR to the 5' RACE reads. The repertoire has 100,000 to 130,000 distinct CDR3 sequences, roughly 19% of them found once; the top ten carry over 4.5%. Per the germline V gene, CDR1 is SGHRS and CDR2 is YFSETQ. The CDR3 contains 14 residues. The V gene lost 7 bases and the J gene lost 11 bases, with 22 bases spanning the gap. The gene calls are TRBV5-1 and TRBJ1-5; D is perhaps TRBD1 (5 bases). The sequence came from a man in his late teens or twenties who had mild COVID-19 (a few samples of this study predate the infection). Cell type and time point are not known. Sample: PBMCs or a T cell subset sorted from them (not recorded which). CDR3 DNA: TGCGCCAGCTCGTGGGGGAGCGGGGAGAAAGCCCAGCATTTT. Amino acid sequence: CASSWGSGEKAQHF.